This T cell receptor (beta chain) was retrieved from a study of T-cell reconstitution after alpha-beta-depleted transplantation in children. Unique molecular identifiers were incorporated into the prepared TCRbeta library. TCRdb processed the PCR reads anew with MiXCR; each CDR3 protein has one entry. Of more than 450,000 distinct CDR3 sequences in the sample, around 20% were seen once. Trimming took off 2 bases at V and 0 bases at J, with 14 bases between the two ends. CDR3 length: 17 residues. Germline lookup yields CDR1 MNHEY and CDR2 SVGAGI. The genes are TRBV6-5 and TRBJ1-3; maybe TRBD1 (5 bases). This receptor was obtained from a human donor who donated a stem cell graft to a child with acute lymphoblastic leukemia. The sample in question was PBMCs from the stem cell graft donor, obtained from the stem cell graft. The CDR3 DNA sequence: TGTGCCAGCAGTTACACAGGATCCAACCCCTCTGGAAACACCATATATTTT. This translates into CASSYTGSNPSGNTIYF.